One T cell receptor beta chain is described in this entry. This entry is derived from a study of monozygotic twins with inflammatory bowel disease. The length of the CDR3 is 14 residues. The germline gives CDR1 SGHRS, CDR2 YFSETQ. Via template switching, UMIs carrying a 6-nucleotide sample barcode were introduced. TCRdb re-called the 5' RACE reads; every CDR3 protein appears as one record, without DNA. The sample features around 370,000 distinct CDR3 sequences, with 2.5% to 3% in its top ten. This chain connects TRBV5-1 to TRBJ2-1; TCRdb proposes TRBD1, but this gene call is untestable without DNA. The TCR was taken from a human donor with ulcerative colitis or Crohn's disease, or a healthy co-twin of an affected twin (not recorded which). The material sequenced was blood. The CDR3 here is CASSLARQGIEQFF.